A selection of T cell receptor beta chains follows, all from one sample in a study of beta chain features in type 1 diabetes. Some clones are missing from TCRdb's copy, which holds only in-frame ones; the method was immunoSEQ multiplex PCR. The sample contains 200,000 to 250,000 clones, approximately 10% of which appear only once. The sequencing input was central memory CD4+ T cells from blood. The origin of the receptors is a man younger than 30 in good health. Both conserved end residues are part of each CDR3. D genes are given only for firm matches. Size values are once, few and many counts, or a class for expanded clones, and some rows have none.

CASSLSSDASTDTQYF	TGTGCCAGCAGCTTGAGTAGCGATGCTAGCACAGATACGCAGTATTTT	.	16	.	TRBJ2-3	TRBV5-4
CASSLDYYEQYF	TGTGCCAGCAGCTTGGACTACTACGAGCAGTACTTC	.	12	.	TRBJ2-7	TRBV7-2
CASSQVGTGGYNEQFF	TGTGCCAGCAGCCAGGTCGGGACAGGGGGTTACAATGAGCAGTTCTTC	.	16	TRBD1	TRBJ2-1	TRBV4-2
CASRRNNEQFF	TGTGCCAGCAGGCGTAACAATGAGCAGTTCTTC	few	11	.	TRBJ2-1	TRBV28
CASSQGLAGGSSYEQYF	TGTGCCAGCTCGCAGGGACTAGCGGGAGGGAGCTCCTACGAGCAGTACTTC	.	17	TRBD2	TRBJ2-7	TRBV18
CAWMGLSYNEQFF	TGTGCCTGGATGGGCCTCTCCTACAATGAGCAGTTCTTC	.	13	.	TRBJ2-1	TRBV30
CASSLRDRGAYEQYF	TGTGCCAGCAGCCTCCGGGACAGGGGAGCCTACGAGCAGTACTTC	few	15	TRBD1	TRBJ2-7	TRBV6-5
CASSSDRTTNEKLFF	TGTGCCAGCAGTTCGGACAGGACGACTAATGAAAAACTGTTTTTT	few	15	TRBD1	TRBJ1-4	TRBV28
CASSYPGVGGYTF	TGTGCCAGCAGTTATCCAGGGGTTGGTGGCTACACCTTC	.	13	.	TRBJ1-2	TRBV28
CATSRDTQGEQYF	TGTGCCACCAGCAGAGATACGCAGGGCGAGCAGTACTTC	.	13	.	TRBJ2-7	TRBV15
CAISESRVGETQYF	TGTGCCATCAGTGAGTCGAGGGTAGGAGAGACCCAGTACTTC	.	14	.	TRBJ2-5	TRBV10-3
CASLAGWREFNEQFF	TGTGCCAGCCTTGCAGGGTGGCGGGAGTTCAATGAGCAGTTCTTC	.	15	TRBD2	TRBJ2-1	TRBV7-9
CASSYPGLAGLETQYF	TGTGCCAGCAGTTATCCGGGACTAGCCGGCTTGGAGACCCAGTACTTC	few	16	TRBD2	TRBJ2-5	TRBV28
CASSPGHAGYEQYF	TGTGCCAGCTCACCAGGGCACGCGGGCTACGAGCAGTACTTC	.	14	.	TRBJ2-7	TRBV18
CASIRTDRHEQYF	TGTGCCAGCATCAGGACGGACCGGCACGAGCAGTACTTC	.	13	.	TRBJ2-7	TRBV2
CAWNRLAGAYNEQFF	TGTGCCTGGAACCGACTAGCGGGTGCCTACAATGAGCAGTTCTTC	.	15	TRBD2	TRBJ2-1	TRBV30
CASSLDTEAFF	TGCGCCAGCAGCTTGGATACTGAAGCTTTCTTT	few	11	.	TRBJ1-1	TRBV5-1
CATSRDRRADTQYF	TGTGCCACCAGCAGAGACCGAAGGGCAGATACGCAGTATTTT	.	14	.	TRBJ2-3	TRBV15
CASSDAGQKNTEAFF	TGTGCCAGCAGCGACGCGGGACAGAAGAACACTGAAGCTTTCTTT	few	15	TRBD1	TRBJ1-1	TRBV6-1
CASSQVGTTNEKLFF	TGCGCCAGCAGCCAAGTTGGTACAACTAATGAAAAACTGTTTTTT	few	15	.	TRBJ1-4	TRBV4-3
CATSRERGPAYGYTF	TGTGCCACCAGCAGAGAGCGGGGGCCTGCCTATGGCTACACCTTC	.	15	.	TRBJ1-2	TRBV15
CASSTAGGEQYF	TGTGCCAGCAGCACCGCAGGGGGCGAGCAGTACTTC	.	12	TRBD1	TRBJ2-7	TRBV7-2
CASSLGTYNEQFF	TGTGCCAGCAGCCTCGGTACTTACAATGAGCAGTTCTTC	few	13	.	TRBJ2-1	TRBV7-2
CASSSRTGQDTQYF	TGTGCCAGCAGCTCACGGACAGGGCAAGATACGCAGTATTTT	few	14	TRBD1	TRBJ2-3	TRBV7-7
CASSPRGTDTQYF	TGTGCCAGCAGTCCGAGGGGCACAGATACGCAGTATTTT	.	13	.	TRBJ2-3	TRBV11-2
CASSEFGTSGLEQYF	TGTGCCAGTAGTGAGTTTGGGACTAGCGGGCTCGAGCAGTACTTC	.	15	TRBD2	TRBJ2-7	TRBV19
CAISVSTSSKHEQFF	TGTGCCATCAGTGTCTCGACTAGCTCGAAGCATGAGCAGTTCTTC	few	15	TRBD2	TRBJ2-1	TRBV10-3
CASSLSGGVNYGYTF	TGTGCCAGCAGTTTATCTGGGGGCGTTAACTATGGCTACACCTTC	.	15	.	TRBJ1-2	TRBV28